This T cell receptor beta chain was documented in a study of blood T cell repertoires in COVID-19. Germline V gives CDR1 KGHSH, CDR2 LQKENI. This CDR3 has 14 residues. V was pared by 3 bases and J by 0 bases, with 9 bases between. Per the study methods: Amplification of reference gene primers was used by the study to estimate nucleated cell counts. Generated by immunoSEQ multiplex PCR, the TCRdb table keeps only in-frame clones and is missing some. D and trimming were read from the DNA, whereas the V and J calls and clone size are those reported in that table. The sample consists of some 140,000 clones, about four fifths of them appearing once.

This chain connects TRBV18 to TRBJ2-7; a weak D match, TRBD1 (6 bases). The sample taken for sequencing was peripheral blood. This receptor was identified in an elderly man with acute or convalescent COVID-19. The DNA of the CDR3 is TGTGCCAGCTCACCGCAGGACAGCTCCTACGAGCAGTACTTC. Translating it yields CASSPQDSSYEQYF.